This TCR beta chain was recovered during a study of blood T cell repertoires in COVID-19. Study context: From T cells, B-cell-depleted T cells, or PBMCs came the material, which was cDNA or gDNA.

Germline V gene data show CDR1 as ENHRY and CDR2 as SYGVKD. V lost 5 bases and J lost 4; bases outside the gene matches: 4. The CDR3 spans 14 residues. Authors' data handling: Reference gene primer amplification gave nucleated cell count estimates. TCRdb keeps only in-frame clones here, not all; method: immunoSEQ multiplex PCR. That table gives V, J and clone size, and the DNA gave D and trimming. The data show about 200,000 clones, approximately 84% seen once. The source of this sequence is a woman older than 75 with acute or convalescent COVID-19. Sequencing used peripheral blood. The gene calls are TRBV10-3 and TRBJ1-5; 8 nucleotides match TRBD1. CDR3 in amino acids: CAISPDRANQPQHF. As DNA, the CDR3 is TGTGCCATCAGTCCGGACAGGGCAAATCAGCCCCAGCATTTT.